The clone carrying this T cell receptor (beta chain) has at least ten counts. What it binds is not known. Trimming removed 9 bases from V and 6 bases from J; junction bases left unmatched: 12. There are 15 residues in the CDR3. Unsorted libraries were prepared from 2 million PBMCs held at -80 C. This sample was included in a study of neurological immune-mediated disorders. General study findings and limits: HTLV-1-associated myelopathy had the most TCR clonal expansion, while multiple sclerosis had the least, a level that fell below healthy controls.

From the 5' RACE reads, TCRdb called clonotypes with MiXCR, one entry per CDR3 protein. Of 25,000 to 35,000 distinct CDR3 sequences listed, approximately 15% are singletons. This chain connects TRBV12-3 or TRBV12-4 to TRBJ2-3; 10 bases map to TRBD1. Sequences were obtained from PBMCs. The sequence was collected from a man between 65 and 85 years old in good health. CDR3 sequence (DNA): TGTGCCAGTCGGGACGACAGGGGGCTGAACGATACGCAGTATTTT. Protein sequence: CASRDDRGLNDTQYF.